A selection of T cell receptor beta chains follows, all from one sample in a study of regulatory T cells in long-lasting Graves disease. Each CDR3 protein is one row after TCRdb ran MiXCR on the multiplex PCR reads. This table holds about 660,000 distinct CDR3 sequences, about 30% found once. The input for sequencing was peripheral blood mononuclear cells (PBMCs), taken when the disease was refractory, from a patient treated with antithyroid drugs. The source of these receptors is a female donor with Graves disease. Both conserved end residues are part of each CDR3. The D gene is left open where the match is weak. Clone size is stated in some rows and not others, as once, few, many or a class when expanded.

J,D,V,size,CDR3,DNA
TRBJ2-5,TRBD1,TRBV7-9,.,CASSLWAGGEETQYF,TGTGCCAGCAGCTTATGGGCAGGGGGAGAAGAGACCCAGTACTTC
TRBJ2-3,TRBD2,TRBV10-3,once,CAISEISPTSGRVGNTDTQYF,TGTGCCATCAGTGAGATAAGCCCGACTAGCGGGAGGGTCGGAAACACAGATACGCAGTATTTT
TRBJ2-4,.,TRBV6-1,.,CASSDQGIAKNIQYF,TGTGCCAGCAGTGATCAGGGTATAGCCAAAAACATTCAGTACTTC
TRBJ1-2,.,TRBV28,.,CASSLFWQGGGYTF,TGTGCCAGCAGTTTATTTTGGCAGGGTGGCGGCTACACCTTC
TRBJ2-5,TRBD2,TRBV11-2,few,CASRDLAGGHQETQYF,TGTGCCAGCAGGGATCTAGCGGGAGGCCACCAAGAGACCCAGTACTTC
TRBJ2-1,TRBD1,TRBV11-2,.,CASSSVQGAYNEQFF,TGTGCCAGCAGCTCAGTCCAGGGGGCCTACAATGAGCAGTTCTTC
TRBJ2-2,.,TRBV12-3/TRBV12-4,few,CASSLARTGPTGELFF,TGTGCCAGCAGTTTAGCACGAACAGGTCCAACCGGGGAGCTGTTTTTT
TRBJ2-7,.,TRBV5-1,.,CASSLDSSGASYEQYF,TGCGCCAGCAGCTTGGATAGTAGCGGAGCCTCCTACGAGCAGTACTTC
TRBJ1-6,.,TRBV12-3/TRBV12-4,.,CASSFNRVALHF,TGTGCCAGCAGTTTTAATCGGGTAGCCCTCCACTTT
TRBJ1-2,TRBD1,TRBV7-2,many,CASSLAGGTGIGYTF,TGTGCCAGCAGCTTAGCCGGCGGGACAGGGATTGGCTACACCTTC
TRBJ1-1,.,TRBV27,few,CASSLRAELNTEAFF,TGTGCCAGCAGTTTAAGGGCAGAACTGAACACTGAAGCTTTCTTT
TRBJ1-1,TRBD1,TRBV19,.,CASSKVSGTGPTEAFF,TGTGCCAGTAGTAAGGTATCGGGGACAGGACCCACTGAAGCTTTCTTT
TRBJ1-1,.,TRBV20-1,.,CSASGTGNTEAFF,TGCAGTGCTAGTGGAACCGGGAACACTGAAGCTTTCTTT
TRBJ2-2,.,TRBV5-1,.,CASSSLVDTGELFF,TGCGCCAGCAGCTCCTTGGTGGACACCGGGGAGCTGTTTTTT
TRBJ2-7,.,TRBV20-1,.,CSARPPDRSSYEQYF,TGCAGTGCTAGGCCGCCAGATCGATCTTCCTACGAGCAGTACTTC
TRBJ1-5,TRBD1,TRBV6-2/TRBV6-3,.,CASSPPDRVAQPQHF,TGTGCCAGCAGTCCCCCCGACAGGGTTGCTCAGCCCCAGCATTTT
TRBJ1-2,.,TRBV5-4,.,CASTADGRILYGYTF,TGTGCCAGCACCGCCGACGGTAGAATACTCTATGGCTACACCTTC
TRBJ1-2,.,TRBV5-6,.,CASSFGSSNYGYTF,TGTGCCAGCAGCTTCGGAAGTAGTAACTATGGCTACACCTTC
TRBJ2-7,TRBD2,TRBV2,.,CASRTLGAGLASSYEQYF,TGTGCCAGCAGAACCCTGGGGGCGGGACTAGCTTCCTCCTACGAGCAGTACTTC
TRBJ2-6,.,TRBV6-1,many,CASSRPDSGANVLTF,TGTGCCAGCAGTCGTCCCGACTCTGGGGCCAACGTCCTGACTTTC
TRBJ1-5,.,TRBV6-2/TRBV6-3,.,CASRNLPSNQPQHF,TGTGCCAGCAGGAACCTCCCGAGCAATCAGCCCCAGCATTTT
TRBJ2-5,.,TRBV2,many,CASSEGLGLTQETQYF,TGTGCCAGCAGTGAAGGTCTAGGACTGACCCAAGAGACCCAGTACTTC
TRBJ1-1,.,TRBV6-1,many,CASSGAGNTEAFF,TGTGCCAGCAGTGGGGCGGGGAACACTGAAGCTTTCTTT
TRBJ1-2,.,TRBV10-3,.,CAIRSTQNYGYTF,TGTGCCATCCGCAGCACACAGAACTATGGCTACACCTTC
TRBJ2-3,.,TRBV11-2,.,CASISGGYTDTQYF,TGTGCCAGCATTAGTGGCGGGTACACAGATACGCAGTATTTT
TRBJ2-7,TRBD1,TRBV5-1,few,CASSVTGTGVHEQYF,TGCGCCAGCAGCGTCACCGGGACAGGGGTCCACGAGCAGTACTTC
TRBJ1-6,TRBD1,TRBV5-6,.,CASSGGQGGIRSPLHF,TGTGCCAGCAGCGGGGGCCAGGGGGGGATTCGATCACCCCTCCACTTT
TRBJ1-2,.,TRBV5-1,few,CASSLEPDRSYGYTF,TGCGCCAGCAGCTTGGAGCCTGACAGATCCTATGGCTACACCTTC
TRBJ1-1,.,TRBV19,few,CAIRDGPYTEAFF,TGTGCCATTAGGGACGGCCCCTACACTGAAGCTTTCTTT
TRBJ1-1,TRBD1,TRBV15,few,CATSRDETGRTEAFF,TGTGCCACCAGCAGAGATGAGACAGGGAGGACTGAAGCTTTCTTT
TRBJ2-7,.,TRBV25-1,few,CASSEATPFSYEQYF,TGTGCCAGCAGTGAAGCCACCCCGTTTAGCTACGAGCAGTACTTC
TRBJ1-4,.,TRBV7-9,.,CASSFRATDEKLFF,TGTGCCAGCAGCTTCCGAGCAACTGATGAAAAACTGTTTTTT
TRBJ1-1,.,TRBV28,many,CASSLSSREAFF,TGTGCCAGCAGTTTATCGTCCAGGGAAGCTTTCTTT
TRBJ1-5,.,TRBV12-5,.,CASGSGTMNSNQPQHF,TGTGCTAGTGGTTCCGGGACAATGAATAGCAATCAGCCCCAGCATTTT
TRBJ2-5,TRBD1,TRBV2,.,CASSFPVLRTGQEAQYF,TGTGCCAGCAGTTTTCCTGTACTAAGGACAGGTCAAGAGGCCCAGTACTTC
TRBJ1-2,TRBD1,TRBV29-1,few,CSVRSGQGGDYSYGYTF,TGCAGCGTTAGAAGCGGACAGGGTGGGGATTATAGCTATGGCTACACCTTC
TRBJ1-2,TRBD1,TRBV9,.,CASSMGQGNYYGYTF,TGTGCCAGCAGCATGGGACAGGGTAATTACTATGGCTACACCTTC
TRBJ1-1,TRBD1,TRBV2,.,CASSEKGTDMNTEAFF,TGTGCCAGCAGTGAAAAGGGGACAGACATGAACACTGAAGCTTTCTTT
TRBJ2-5,TRBD2,TRBV15,.,CATSARLAGHQETQYF,TGTGCCACCAGCGCCCGACTAGCGGGCCACCAAGAGACCCAGTACTTC
TRBJ2-7,.,TRBV30,.,CAGRPIAPAYEQYF,TGTGCCGGGAGGCCAATAGCCCCCGCCTACGAGCAGTACTTC
TRBJ1-4,TRBD1,TRBV13,once,CASSATLRGRLMATNEKLFF,TGTGCCAGCAGCGCTACCCTCAGGGGGCGGTTAATGGCAACTAATGAAAAACTGTTTTTT
TRBJ1-1,.,TRBV2,.,CASSGDARNTEAFF,TGTGCCAGCAGTGGGGATGCCCGGAACACTGAAGCTTTCTTT
TRBJ2-3,TRBD2,TRBV12-3/TRBV12-4,.,CASISSGRSSTDTQYF,TGTGCCAGCATCTCTAGCGGGAGGAGTAGCACAGATACGCAGTATTTT
TRBJ2-7,TRBD2,TRBV2,many,CASETSGRDYEQYF,TGTGCCAGCGAAACTAGCGGGAGGGACTACGAGCAGTACTTC